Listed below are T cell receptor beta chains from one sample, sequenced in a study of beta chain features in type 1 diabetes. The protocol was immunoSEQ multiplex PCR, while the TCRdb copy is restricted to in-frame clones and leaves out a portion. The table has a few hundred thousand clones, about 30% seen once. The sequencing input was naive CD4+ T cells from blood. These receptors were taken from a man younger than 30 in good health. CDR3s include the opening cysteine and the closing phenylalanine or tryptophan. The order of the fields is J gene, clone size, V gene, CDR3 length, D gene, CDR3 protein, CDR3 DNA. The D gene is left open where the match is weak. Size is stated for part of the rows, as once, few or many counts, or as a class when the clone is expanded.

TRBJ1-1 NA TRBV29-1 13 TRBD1 CSVPDRANTEAFF TGCAGCGTCCCGGACAGGGCGAACACTGAAGCTTTCTTT
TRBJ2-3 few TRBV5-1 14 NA CASSGLAGADTQYF TGCGCCAGCAGCGGTCTAGCCGGAGCAGATACGCAGTATTTT
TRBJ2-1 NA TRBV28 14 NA CASSFRGDRNEQFF TGTGCCAGCAGTTTCAGGGGCGACCGCAATGAGCAGTTCTTC
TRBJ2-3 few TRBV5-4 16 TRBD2 CASTLSATSGSDTQYF TGTGCCAGCACCCTTTCCGCGACTAGCGGATCAGATACGCAGTATTTT
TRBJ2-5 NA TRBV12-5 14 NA CASGQGIRKETQYF TGTGCTAGTGGCCAAGGGATCAGGAAAGAGACCCAGTACTTC
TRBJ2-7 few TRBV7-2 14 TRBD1 CASSAPGQPYEQYF TGTGCCAGCAGCGCACCGGGACAGCCCTACGAGCAGTACTTC
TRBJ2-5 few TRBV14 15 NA CASSPLRGFSETQYF TGTGCCAGCAGTCCCCTCCGGGGTTTTAGCGAGACCCAGTACTTC
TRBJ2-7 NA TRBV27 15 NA CASSPYLAPPYEQYF TGTGCCAGCAGTCCGTACCTAGCGCCTCCCTACGAGCAGTACTTC
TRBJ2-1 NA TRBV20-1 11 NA CSARTLGEQFF TGCAGTGCTAGAACCCTAGGTGAGCAGTTCTTC
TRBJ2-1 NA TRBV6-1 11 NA CASLLRGEQFF TGTGCCAGCCTGTTGCGGGGCGAGCAGTTCTTC
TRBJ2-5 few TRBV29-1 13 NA CSVRQGGRETQYF TGCAGCGTACGACAGGGAGGGCGAGAGACCCAGTACTTC
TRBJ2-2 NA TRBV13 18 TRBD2 CASSETNGLAGVTGELFF TGTGCCAGCAGCGAGACCAATGGACTAGCGGGAGTCACCGGGGAGCTGTTTTTT
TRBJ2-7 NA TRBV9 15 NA CASSANPGVTYEQYF TGTGCCAGCAGCGCAAATCCAGGGGTAACCTACGAGCAGTACTTC
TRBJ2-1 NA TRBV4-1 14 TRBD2 CASSPGLSGNEQFF TGCGCCAGCAGCCCGGGACTATCAGGGAATGAGCAGTTCTTC
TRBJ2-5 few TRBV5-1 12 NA CASSWGRETQYF TGCGCCAGCAGCTGGGGACGAGAGACCCAGTACTTC
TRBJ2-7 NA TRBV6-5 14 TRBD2 CASRSTSGLYEQYF TGTGCCAGCAGAAGTACTAGCGGCTTATACGAGCAGTACTTC
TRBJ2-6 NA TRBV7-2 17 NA CASSPTLGDAGANVLTF TGTGCCAGCAGCCCCACTTTGGGGGACGCTGGGGCCAACGTCCTGACTTTC
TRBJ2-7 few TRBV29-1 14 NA CSVGSKPGSYEQYF TGCAGCGTTGGGTCTAAGCCAGGGTCTTACGAGCAGTACTTC
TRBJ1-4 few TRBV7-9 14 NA CAIGGRTTNEKLFF TGTGCCATCGGCGGACGGACAACTAATGAAAAACTGTTTTTT
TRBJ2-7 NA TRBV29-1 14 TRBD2 CSVEGAGGRHEQYF TGCAGCGTTGAAGGTGCGGGAGGGCGACACGAGCAGTACTTC
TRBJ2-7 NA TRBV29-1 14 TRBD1 CSVGRDRDHYEQYF TGCAGCGTCGGCCGGGACAGGGACCACTACGAGCAGTACTTC
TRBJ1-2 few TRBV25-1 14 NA CASSEVQGDYGYTF TGTGCCAGCAGTGAAGTCCAGGGCGACTATGGCTACACCTTC
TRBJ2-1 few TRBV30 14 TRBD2 CAWMGLGIYNEQFF TGTGCCTGGATGGGACTAGGGATTTACAATGAGCAGTTCTTC
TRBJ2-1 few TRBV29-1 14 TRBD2 CSVTGTSVYNEQFF TGCAGCGTCACCGGGACTAGCGTATACAATGAGCAGTTCTTC
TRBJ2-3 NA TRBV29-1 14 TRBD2 CSVTTSGYTDTQYF TGCAGCGTAACGACTAGCGGGTACACAGATACGCAGTATTTT
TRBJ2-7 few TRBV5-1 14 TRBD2 CASSLVAGTNEQYF TGCGCCAGCAGCTTGGTAGCGGGGACCAACGAGCAGTACTTC
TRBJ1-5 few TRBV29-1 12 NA CSVGTIDQPQHF TGCAGCGTTGGGACCATTGACCAGCCCCAGCATTTT
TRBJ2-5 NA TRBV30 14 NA CAWSVLHLQETQYF TGTGCCTGGAGTGTTCTACACCTCCAAGAGACCCAGTACTTC
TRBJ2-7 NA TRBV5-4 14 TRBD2 CASSLSSGPYEQYF TGTGCCAGCAGCTTGTCTAGCGGTCCCTACGAGCAGTACTTC
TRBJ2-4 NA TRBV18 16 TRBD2 CASSPVASGRKNIQYF TGTGCCAGCTCACCAGTCGCTAGCGGGAGAAAAAACATTCAGTACTTC
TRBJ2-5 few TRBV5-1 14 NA CASSVSTGVETQYF TGCGCCAGCAGCGTATCGACAGGTGTGGAGACCCAGTACTTC
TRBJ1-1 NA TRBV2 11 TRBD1 CASRQGAEAFF TGTGCCAGCCGACAGGGAGCTGAAGCTTTCTTT
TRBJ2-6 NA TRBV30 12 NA CAWQSGANVLTF TGTGCCTGGCAATCTGGGGCCAACGTCCTGACTTTC
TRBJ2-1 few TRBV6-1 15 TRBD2 CASSVGLEIYNEQFF TGTGCCAGCAGTGTGGGACTAGAAATCTACAATGAGCAGTTCTTC
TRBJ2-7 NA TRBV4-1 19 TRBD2 CASSQDWASGALSSYEQYF TGCGCCAGCAGCCAAGATTGGGCTAGCGGGGCCCTGAGCTCCTACGAGCAGTACTTC
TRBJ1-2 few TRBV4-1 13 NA CASSQEGWDGYTF TGCGCCAGCAGCCAAGAAGGATGGGATGGCTACACCTTC